Listed below are T cell receptor beta chains from one sample, sequenced in a study of glioma-infiltrating T cells after dendritic cell vaccination. The repertoire was sequenced with immunoSEQ multiplex PCR; TCRdb's copy has only in-frame clones and lacks some. The repertoire holds tens of thousands of clones, with approximately 80% as singletons. The sequences come from blood, collected before dendritic cell vaccination. These receptors were collected from a human donor with glioblastoma. Both conserved end residues are part of each CDR3.

cdr3_aa	v_call	j_call	cdr3_length
CASSSPDKANYGYTF	TRBV11-2	TRBJ1-2	15
CAIRDYASYQETQYF	TRBV10-3	TRBJ2-5	15
CASTTLRTAPNQPQHF	TRBV19	TRBJ1-5	16
CASSGVAWETQYF	TRBV7-3	TRBJ2-5	13
CASSEAGPSTDTQYF	TRBV10-2	TRBJ2-3	15
CAIGRVNTEAFF	TRBV6-6	TRBJ1-1	12
CASSPRSRTDMNTEAFF	TRBV18	TRBJ1-1	17
CASSARQFVTEAFF	TRBV9	TRBJ1-1	14
CSVEDRYGAEQYF	TRBV29-1	TRBJ2-7	13
CASNKRGGYDEQFF	TRBV6-5	TRBJ2-1	14
CASSAEGLAGVGRGNEQFF	TRBV9	TRBJ2-1	19
CASRQGAIGEAFF	TRBV19	TRBJ1-1	13
CAIGTSTDNEQFF	TRBV10-3	TRBJ2-1	13
CASSEGGGSDTQYF	TRBV2	TRBJ2-3	14
CASSEDPRSKNIQYF	TRBV6-1	TRBJ2-4	15
CASSSATRIHTEAFF	TRBV5-4	TRBJ1-1	15
CASSGGQGRNEQFF	TRBV2	TRBJ2-1	14
CASLQVVTEAFF	TRBV6-1	TRBJ1-1	12
CASSFGQEDVSPLHF	TRBV5-1	TRBJ1-6	15
CASSDVSRGLYTGELFF	TRBV25-1	TRBJ2-2	17
CASSVDSTGYNEQFF	TRBV5-1	TRBJ2-1	15
CASSLGSGNTEAFF	TRBV7-6	TRBJ1-1	14
CASRLYTASTEAFF	TRBV2	TRBJ1-1	14
CASSAGTSPKNIQYF	TRBV19	TRBJ2-4	15
CASSYSLRQGYTF	TRBV6-5	TRBJ1-2	13
CASRTGRDTEAFF	TRBV27	TRBJ1-1	13
CASSDRTGDYIGYTF	TRBV2	TRBJ1-2	15
CASMRTGSSTEAFF	TRBV5-1	TRBJ1-1	14
CASSQGRSGRTDTQYF	TRBV14	TRBJ2-3	16
CASNSVGRGTGELFF	TRBV19	TRBJ2-2	15
CASSPTAENTEAFF	TRBV14	TRBJ1-1	14
CASSESWGLAGSSTDTQYF	TRBV10-1	TRBJ2-3	19
CASSLGQGRGTEAFF	TRBV11-2	TRBJ1-1	15
CASSLGTGNEQFF	TRBV5-1	TRBJ2-1	13
CASSPRTSGSNEQFF	TRBV5-1	TRBJ2-1	15
CASSYSAGANYGYTF	TRBV6-5	TRBJ1-2	15
CASSYFGQGTYEQYF	TRBV6-5	-	15
CSATVTTIEQFF	TRBV29-1	TRBJ2-1	12
CASSRTPGEETQYF	TRBV5-1	TRBJ2-5	14
CASSSGPPGLAGGLAKNIQYF	TRBV5-1	TRBJ2-4	21
CASSPGVGQRFQETQYF	TRBV4-1	TRBJ2-5	17
CASSLYPKTDGYTF	TRBV27	TRBJ1-2	14
CASSEYRTEAFF	TRBV6-1	TRBJ1-1	12
CASSSTSGRARAQETQYF	TRBV27	TRBJ2-5	18
CASSQDADTYTDTQYF	TRBV4-2	TRBJ2-3	16
CASPGDRDTNTDTQYF	TRBV6-8	TRBJ2-3	16
CASSLVYRTGLGNTIYF	TRBV11-2	TRBJ1-3	17
CASLKRTGEANTIYF	TRBV19	TRBJ1-3	15
CASRKRGVAAANTGELFF	TRBV27	TRBJ2-2	18
CASSSNGGQFF	TRBV6-1	TRBJ2-1	11
CASSYSTGGSYEQYF	TRBV6-5	TRBJ2-7	15
CASSLGAGATEAFF	TRBV7-8	TRBJ1-1	14
CASSLETGANNEKLFF	TRBV5-1	TRBJ1-4	16
CASNTGGPDNEQFF	TRBV19	TRBJ2-1	14
CASSIVLLGRGSNEQFF	TRBV19	TRBJ2-1	17